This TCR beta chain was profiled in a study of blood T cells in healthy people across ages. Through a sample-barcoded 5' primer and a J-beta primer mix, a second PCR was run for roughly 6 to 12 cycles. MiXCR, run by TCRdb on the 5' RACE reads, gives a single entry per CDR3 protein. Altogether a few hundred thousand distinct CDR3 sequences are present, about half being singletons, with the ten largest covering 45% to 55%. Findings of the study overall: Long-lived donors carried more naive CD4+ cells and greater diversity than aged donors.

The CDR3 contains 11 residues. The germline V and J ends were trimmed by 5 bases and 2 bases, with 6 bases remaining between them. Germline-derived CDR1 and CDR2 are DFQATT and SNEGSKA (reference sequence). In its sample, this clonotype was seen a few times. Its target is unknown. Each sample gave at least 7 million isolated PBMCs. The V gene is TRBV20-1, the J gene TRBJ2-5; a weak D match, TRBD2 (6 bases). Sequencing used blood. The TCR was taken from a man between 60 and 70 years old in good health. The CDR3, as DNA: TGCAGTGCTGGGGGGCAAGAGACCCAGTACTTC. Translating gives CSAGGQETQYF.